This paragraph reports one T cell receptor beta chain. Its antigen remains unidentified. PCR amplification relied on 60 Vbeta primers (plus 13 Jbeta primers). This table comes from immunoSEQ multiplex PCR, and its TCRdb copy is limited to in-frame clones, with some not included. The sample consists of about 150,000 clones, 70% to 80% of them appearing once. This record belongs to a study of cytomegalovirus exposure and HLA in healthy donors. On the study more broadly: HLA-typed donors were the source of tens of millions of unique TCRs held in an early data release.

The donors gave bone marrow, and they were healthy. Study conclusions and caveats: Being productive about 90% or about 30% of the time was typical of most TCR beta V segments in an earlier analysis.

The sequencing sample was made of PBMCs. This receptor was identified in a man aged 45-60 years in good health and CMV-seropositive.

The CDR3 protein is CASSLLQGVGQPQHF. DNA of the CDR3: TGTGCCAGCAGTTTATTACAGGGGGTCGGTCAGCCCCAGCATTTT. The chain has TRBV28 and TRBJ1-5, with 8 bases that match TRBD1. V dropped 1 base and J dropped 6; count of bases not matched to a gene: 5. Germline V gene lookup returns CDR1 MDHEN and CDR2 SYDVKM. There are 15 residues in the CDR3.